These T cell receptor beta chains were read from a single sample in a study of T cell responses to AZD1222 COVID-19 vaccine. Only in-frame clones appear in the TCRdb table, and some are missing; sequencing was by immunoSEQ multiplex PCR. The repertoire includes approximately 200,000 clones, just over 90% of them detected once, and approximately 3.7% sits in the top ten. The sequences come from peripheral blood, collected 28 days after the second AZD1222 dose. These receptors originate from an adult who received the AZD1222 COVID-19 vaccine. Each CDR3 is given with its conserved first and last residue. Fields, in order: V gene, clone size, D gene, J gene, CDR3 DNA, CDR3 protein. The D gene is left open where the match is weak. Only part of the rows carry a size: once, few, many, or a class if the clone is expanded.

V: TRBV27; size: .; D: .; J: TRBJ2-5; DNA: TGTGCCAGCAGTGTAGGGTGGACGAGAGAGACCCAGTACTTC; CDR3: CASSVGWTRETQYF
V: TRBV6-1; size: .; D: .; J: TRBJ1-2; DNA: TGTGCCAGCAGTGAAGGGGGTCCCTCCGGCGGCTACACCTTC; CDR3: CASSEGGPSGGYTF
V: TRBV11-2; size: .; D: TRBD2; J: TRBJ2-7; DNA: TGTGCCAGCAGCTTCGGGACTAGCGGTTTTTACGAGCAGTACTTC; CDR3: CASSFGTSGFYEQYF
V: TRBV28; size: .; D: .; J: TRBJ1-2; DNA: TGTGCCAGCAGTTTTGAGGGGCTTGGCTATGGCTACACCTTC; CDR3: CASSFEGLGYGYTF
V: TRBV7-2; size: .; D: .; J: TRBJ1-5; DNA: TGTGCCAGCAGCCCGAGTAGCAATCAGCCCCAGCATTTT; CDR3: CASSPSSNQPQHF
V: TRBV4-1; size: .; D: .; J: TRBJ1-2; DNA: TGCGCCAGTTTTCACCTCTCCTATGGCTCCACCTTC; CDR3: CASFHLSYGSTF
V: TRBV7-7; size: once; D: .; J: TRBJ1-3; DNA: TGTGCTAGCAGCACAGACAACTCTGGAAACACCATATATTTT; CDR3: CASSTDNSGNTIYF
V: TRBV11-2; size: .; D: TRBD2; J: TRBJ2-1; DNA: TGTGCCAGCAGCTTAGCGGATACTAGCGGGAGATTAAGGGGGTTCTTC; CDR3: CASSLADTSGRLRGFF
V: TRBV5-5; size: .; D: TRBD1; J: TRBJ2-3; DNA: TGTGCCAGCAGCATGGACAGGAACGCAGATACGCAGTATTTT; CDR3: CASSMDRNADTQYF
V: TRBV5-1; size: .; D: .; J: TRBJ1-4; DNA: TGCGCCAGCAGCTTGAGGGGGACTAATGAAAAACTGTTTTTT; CDR3: CASSLRGTNEKLFF
V: TRBV5-1; size: .; D: .; J: TRBJ2-5; DNA: TGCGCCAGCAGCTTTCGAACTTTAAGGGAGACCCAGTACTTC; CDR3: CASSFRTLRETQYF
V: TRBV30; size: .; D: .; J: TRBJ2-5; DNA: TGTGCCTGGAGTGTAGGAGCGGTGGAGACCCAGTACTTC; CDR3: CAWSVGAVETQYF
V: TRBV4-1; size: .; D: .; J: TRBJ1-3; DNA: TGCGCCAGCAGCCAAATCTGGGGCCTTAGCCCAAACACCATATATTTT; CDR3: CASSQIWGLSPNTIYF
V: TRBV7-6; size: .; D: TRBD1; J: TRBJ1-2; DNA: TGTGCCAGCAGCCAAAGACAGGGGGCGCGAGATGGCTACACCTTC; CDR3: CASSQRQGARDGYTF
V: TRBV10-3; size: .; D: .; J: TRBJ1-1; DNA: TGTGCCATCAGTGAGCGGGGACTAAACACTGAAGCTTTCTTT; CDR3: CAISERGLNTEAFF
V: TRBV28; size: .; D: .; J: TRBJ2-1; DNA: TGTGCCAGCAGTAGTGGCATAATTTACAATGAGCAGTTCTTC; CDR3: CASSSGIIYNEQFF